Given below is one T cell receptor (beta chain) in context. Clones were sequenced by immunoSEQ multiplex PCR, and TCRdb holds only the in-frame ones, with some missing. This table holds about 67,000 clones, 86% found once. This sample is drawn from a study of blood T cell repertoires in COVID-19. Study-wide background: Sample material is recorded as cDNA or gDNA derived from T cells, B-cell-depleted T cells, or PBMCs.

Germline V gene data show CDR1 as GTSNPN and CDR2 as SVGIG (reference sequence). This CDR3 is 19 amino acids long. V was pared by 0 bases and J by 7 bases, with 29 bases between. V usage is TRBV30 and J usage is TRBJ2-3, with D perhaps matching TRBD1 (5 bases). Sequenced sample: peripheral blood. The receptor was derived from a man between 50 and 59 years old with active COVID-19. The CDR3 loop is CAWSVDRESLPGRRHTQYF. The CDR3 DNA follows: TGTGCCTGGAGTGTTGACAGAGAATCACTCCCCGGACGGAGACATACGCAGTATTTT.